This T cell receptor beta chain was documented in a study of shared clonotypes between healthy human individuals. Whole-study results and caveats: Researchers found naive subsets generally carried larger estimated richness than memory subsets.

The V and J ends lost 3 bases and 3 bases respectively, with 9 bases between them. The CDR3 has 13 residues. Germline loops: CDR1 SNHLY, CDR2 FYNNEI. This clone was counted only a few times. Its cognate antigen is unknown. Repertoires were generated with immunoSEQ multiplex PCR, while TCRdb's copy carries only in-frame clones and drops some. The table lists roughly 1,100,000 clones, about 75% of them singletons. Sequencing used memory CD4+ T cells sorted from blood. Subset indicated: CD45RA-negative fraction. The receptor comes from a man in his late teens or twenties in good health. This chain uses TRBV2 with TRBJ2-7; maybe TRBD1 (6 bases). CDR3: CASSEEQGYEQYF. The CDR3 region has the DNA TGTGCCAGCAGTGAGGAACAGGGCTACGAGCAGTACTTC.